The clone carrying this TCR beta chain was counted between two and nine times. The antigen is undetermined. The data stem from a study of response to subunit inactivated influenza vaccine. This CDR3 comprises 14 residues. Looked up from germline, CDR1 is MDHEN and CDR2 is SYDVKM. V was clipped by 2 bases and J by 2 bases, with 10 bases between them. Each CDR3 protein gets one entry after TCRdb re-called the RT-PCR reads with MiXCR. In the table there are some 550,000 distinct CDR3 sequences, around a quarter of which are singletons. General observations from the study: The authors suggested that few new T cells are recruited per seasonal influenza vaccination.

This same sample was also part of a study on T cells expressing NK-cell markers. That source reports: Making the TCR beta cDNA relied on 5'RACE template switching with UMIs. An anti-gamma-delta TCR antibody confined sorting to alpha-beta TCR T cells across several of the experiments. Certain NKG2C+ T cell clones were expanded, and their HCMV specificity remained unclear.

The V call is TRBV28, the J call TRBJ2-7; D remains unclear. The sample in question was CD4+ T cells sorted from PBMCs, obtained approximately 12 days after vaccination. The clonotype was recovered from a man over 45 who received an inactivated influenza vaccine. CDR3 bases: TGTGCCAGCAGTTTAGGCAGGTACGCCTACGAGCAGTACTTC. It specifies CASSLGRYAYEQYF.